Listed below are T cell receptor beta chains from one sample, sequenced in a study of cytomegalovirus exposure and HLA in healthy donors. This table comes from immunoSEQ multiplex PCR, and its TCRdb copy is limited to in-frame clones, with some not included. The sample carries 150,000 to 200,000 clones, 70% to 90% recorded once. Specimen: PBMCs. The receptors originated from a young man in good health and CMV-seropositive. The CDR3 runs from the conserved cysteine through the conserved F or W. D genes are given only for firm matches. Only some rows state a clone size, as once, few, many or a class for expanded clones.

CDR3 DNA | CDR3 protein | clone size | J gene | D gene | V gene
TGCGCCAGCAGCTCTGACGGGACAGGGGTCTATGGCTACACCTTC | CASSSDGTGVYGYTF | - | TRBJ1-2 | TRBD1 | TRBV5-1
TGTGCCAGCAGCTCCCCCGGGGGAGGGGGGGCCGGGGATGAGCAGTTCTTC | CASSSPGGGGAGDEQFF | - | TRBJ2-1 | - | TRBV7-9
TGCGCCAGCAGTGAGATAGGACAGTCTGACAATGAGCAGTTCTTC | CASSEIGQSDNEQFF | - | TRBJ2-1 | - | TRBV10-1
TGCGCCAGCAGCTTGGTGGCGGGCTCCGGAAACACCATATATTTT | CASSLVAGSGNTIYF | - | TRBJ1-3 | - | TRBV5-1
TGTGCCAGCAGCGTAGGGGTAGCGGGAAGGCGAGAGACCCAGTACTTC | CASSVGVAGRRETQYF | - | TRBJ2-5 | TRBD2 | TRBV9
TGCGCCAGCAGCTGGGGACTAGCTCCCGGGGAGCTGTTTTTT | CASSWGLAPGELFF | once | TRBJ2-2 | TRBD2 | TRBV5-1
TGTGCCAGCAGCCAAGATCCGGGACAGAGCAATCAGCCCCAGCATTTT | CASSQDPGQSNQPQHF | - | TRBJ1-5 | TRBD1 | TRBV4-2
TGTGCCAGCAGTATTGGGACAGAAAGCACAGATACGCAGTATTTT | CASSIGTESTDTQYF | once | TRBJ2-3 | TRBD1 | TRBV11-3
TGTGCCAGCAGTGAAATGGTGACAGGGGTCGGCATGAACACTGAAGCTTTCTTT | CASSEMVTGVGMNTEAFF | - | TRBJ1-1 | TRBD1 | TRBV6-1
TGTGCCAGCAGCTTTGGACAGGGATCCTACGAGCAGTACTTC | CASSFGQGSYEQYF | - | TRBJ2-7 | TRBD1 | TRBV11-2
TGTTCCAGCAGCTTGACAGGGGGCCCGCATCAGCCCCAGCATTTT | CSSSLTGGPHQPQHF | - | TRBJ1-5 | TRBD1 | TRBV7-9
TGTGCCAGCAGCCTCGGACAGAGCTCAATTAACACCGGGGAGCTGTTTTTT | CASSLGQSSINTGELFF | once | TRBJ2-2 | - | TRBV7-6